A selection of T cell receptor beta chains follows, all from one sample in a study of shared clonotypes between healthy human individuals. The table came from immunoSEQ multiplex PCR; TCRdb's copy has only in-frame clones and leaves some out. The sample has approximately 590,000 clones, 95% to 96% seen once; the top ten hold roughly 0.1%. Sample: naive CD8+ T cells sorted from blood. These receptors came from a woman aged 30 to 39 in good health. CDR3s include the opening cysteine and the closing phenylalanine or tryptophan. A D gene is named only where the DNA matches it firmly. Expanded clones get a size class; other rows say once, few or many, or leave the size out.

clone size: NA
D gene: NA
J gene: TRBJ2-2
V gene: TRBV25-1
CDR3 DNA: TGTGCCAGCAGTGAATGGGAAGCGAACACCGGGGAGCTGTTTTTT
CDR3 protein: CASSEWEANTGELFF

clone size: NA
D gene: NA
J gene: TRBJ2-7
V gene: TRBV28
CDR3 DNA: TGTGCCAGCAGTTTACCCCTAGCAGTCACGTTCGAGCAGTACTTC
CDR3 protein: CASSLPLAVTFEQYF

clone size: once
D gene: NA
J gene: TRBJ1-1
V gene: TRBV4-1
CDR3 DNA: TGCGCCAGCAGCCAAGTAGACTCAGGGCGAACTGAAGCTTTCTTT
CDR3 protein: CASSQVDSGRTEAFF

clone size: once
D gene: NA
J gene: TRBJ1-2
V gene: TRBV27
CDR3 DNA: TGTGCCAGCAGTCCAACGGGACTTGGCTACACCTTC
CDR3 protein: CASSPTGLGYTF

clone size: NA
D gene: TRBD2
J gene: TRBJ2-2
V gene: TRBV28
CDR3 DNA: TGTGCCAGCAGTCCGCGACACCAGCCGGGACTAGCGGGGTTGGGGGAGCTGTTTTTT
CDR3 protein: CASSPRHQPGLAGLGELFF

clone size: NA
D gene: TRBD2
J gene: TRBJ2-3
V gene: TRBV9
CDR3 DNA: TGTGCCAGCAGCTCGGGACTAACGAGAGGTTGGGGCACAGATACGCAGTATTTT
CDR3 protein: CASSSGLTRGWGTDTQYF

clone size: NA
D gene: NA
J gene: TRBJ1-1
V gene: TRBV13
CDR3 DNA: TGTGCCAGCAGCTTAGGGGGCGGCACTGAAGCTTTCTTT
CDR3 protein: CASSLGGGTEAFF

clone size: NA
D gene: NA
J gene: TRBJ2-5
V gene: TRBV28
CDR3 DNA: TGTGCCAGCAGTTTTGGGGGCGGGGAGACCCAGTACTTC
CDR3 protein: CASSFGGGETQYF

clone size: once
D gene: NA
J gene: TRBJ2-5
V gene: TRBV5-5
CDR3 DNA: TGTGCCAGCACCTCTCTGGACACTGAAGAGACCCAGTACTTC
CDR3 protein: CASTSLDTEETQYF

clone size: few
D gene: NA
J gene: TRBJ1-1
V gene: TRBV5-1
CDR3 DNA: TGCGCCAGCAGCTCCCGGACTCTGAACACTGAAGCTTTCTTT
CDR3 protein: CASSSRTLNTEAFF

clone size: NA
D gene: NA
J gene: TRBJ2-7
V gene: TRBV15
CDR3 DNA: TGTGCCACCAGACCCCGAGACTCCTACGAGCAGTACTTC
CDR3 protein: CATRPRDSYEQYF

clone size: NA
D gene: NA
J gene: TRBJ2-6
V gene: TRBV7-2
CDR3 DNA: TGTGCCAGCAGCCTATCCCTGGGGGCCAACGTCCTGACTTTC
CDR3 protein: CASSLSLGANVLTF

clone size: few
D gene: NA
J gene: TRBJ2-7
V gene: TRBV2
CDR3 DNA: TGTGCCAGCACCCCCCTAGTGGGGTCCTACGAGCAGTACTTC
CDR3 protein: CASTPLVGSYEQYF

clone size: NA
D gene: TRBD2
J gene: TRBJ2-3
V gene: TRBV11-3
CDR3 DNA: TGTGCCAGCAGCTTAGTTTTAGCGGGAGAGGAAGATACGCAGTATTTT
CDR3 protein: CASSLVLAGEEDTQYF

clone size: NA
D gene: NA
J gene: TRBJ2-7
V gene: TRBV5-4
CDR3 DNA: TGTGCCAGCAGCCTGGGCCCGGCAGCCTACGAGCAGTACTTC
CDR3 protein: CASSLGPAAYEQYF

clone size: NA
D gene: TRBD1
J gene: TRBJ1-1
V gene: TRBV9
CDR3 DNA: TGTGCCAGCAGCGCAGGGGGGGCTGAAGCTTTCTTT
CDR3 protein: CASSAGGAEAFF

clone size: once
D gene: NA
J gene: TRBJ2-7
V gene: TRBV5-8
CDR3 DNA: TGTGCCAGCAGCGGTTGGAGAGTCTACGAGCAGTACTTC
CDR3 protein: CASSGWRVYEQYF

clone size: NA
D gene: TRBD1
J gene: TRBJ1-2
V gene: TRBV25-1
CDR3 DNA: TGTGCCAGCAGTTCCGGGACAGGGGACTATGGCTACACCTTC
CDR3 protein: CASSSGTGDYGYTF

clone size: NA
D gene: NA
J gene: TRBJ2-1
V gene: TRBV10-3
CDR3 DNA: TGTGCCATCAGTGAGGAGGGTCCCTACAATGAGCAGTTCTTC
CDR3 protein: CAISEEGPYNEQFF

clone size: NA
D gene: NA
J gene: TRBJ2-1
V gene: TRBV27
CDR3 DNA: TGTGCCAGCAGTTTCGGGGGTAGGGATGAGCAGTTCTTC
CDR3 protein: CASSFGGRDEQFF

clone size: NA
D gene: NA
J gene: TRBJ2-2
V gene: TRBV7-6
CDR3 DNA: TGTGCCAGCAGTCACAATGAGGGTTGGACCGGGGAGCTGTTTTTT
CDR3 protein: CASSHNEGWTGELFF

clone size: NA
D gene: NA
J gene: TRBJ1-3
V gene: TRBV28
CDR3 DNA: TGTGCCAGCAGTTTTCCGTCAGTCTCTGGAAACACCATATATTTT
CDR3 protein: CASSFPSVSGNTIYF

clone size: NA
D gene: NA
J gene: TRBJ2-3
V gene: TRBV9
CDR3 DNA: TGTGCCAGCAGCGTAGTGGGGGCCCCAGATACGCAGTATTTT
CDR3 protein: CASSVVGAPDTQYF

clone size: NA
D gene: NA
J gene: TRBJ2-7
V gene: TRBV5-4
CDR3 DNA: TGTGCCAGCAGCAAGGACACCTTCTACGAGCAGTACTTC
CDR3 protein: CASSKDTFYEQYF

clone size: NA
D gene: NA
J gene: TRBJ1-4
V gene: TRBV7-9
CDR3 DNA: TGTGCCAGCAGCCCACGATCAACACAGGGAAGGAATGAAAAACTGTTTTTT
CDR3 protein: CASSPRSTQGRNEKLFF

clone size: NA
D gene: NA
J gene: TRBJ2-1
V gene: TRBV6-6
CDR3 DNA: TGTGCCAGCAGCTGGACTTTTGGCGGAGCCGGGGATGAGCAGTTCTTC
CDR3 protein: CASSWTFGGAGDEQFF

clone size: NA
D gene: NA
J gene: TRBJ2-1
V gene: TRBV4-1
CDR3 DNA: TGCGCCAGCAGCCAGCACAATGAGCAGTTCTTC
CDR3 protein: CASSQHNEQFF

clone size: NA
D gene: TRBD2
J gene: TRBJ2-3
V gene: TRBV27
CDR3 DNA: TGTGCCAGCAGTTTACCAGCGGGAGGAGCAGATACGCAGTATTTT
CDR3 protein: CASSLPAGGADTQYF

clone size: few
D gene: NA
J gene: TRBJ1-5
V gene: TRBV11-2
CDR3 DNA: TGTGCCAGCAGCTTCGACAGTTATGACCAGCCCCAGCATTTT
CDR3 protein: CASSFDSYDQPQHF

clone size: NA
D gene: NA
J gene: TRBJ1-1
V gene: TRBV28
CDR3 DNA: TGTGCCAGCAGTGCTGAAATTTTGAACACTGAAGCTTTCTTT
CDR3 protein: CASSAEILNTEAFF

clone size: NA
D gene: NA
J gene: TRBJ2-1
V gene: TRBV27
CDR3 DNA: TGTGCCAGCAGTTTATCTGAGGGGAATGAGCAGTTCTTC
CDR3 protein: CASSLSEGNEQFF

clone size: NA
D gene: NA
J gene: TRBJ1-5
V gene: TRBV4-1
CDR3 DNA: TGCGCCAGCAGCCAAGATCTAACCGGACAGAGTGATCAGCCCCAGCATTTT
CDR3 protein: CASSQDLTGQSDQPQHF

clone size: NA
D gene: TRBD1
J gene: TRBJ2-5
V gene: TRBV14
CDR3 DNA: TGTGCCAGCAGCCTAGGATCGATTTGGGACAGGGGGCTCCAAGAGACCCAGTACTTC
CDR3 protein: CASSLGSIWDRGLQETQYF

clone size: NA
D gene: NA
J gene: TRBJ2-5
V gene: TRBV20-1
CDR3 DNA: TGCAGTGCACACACAGAAGAGACCCAGTACTTC
CDR3 protein: CSAHTEETQYF

clone size: NA
D gene: NA
J gene: TRBJ1-1
V gene: TRBV27
CDR3 DNA: TGTGCCAGCAGCCCCCACCCAGGGGCAGGTGGGGACACTGAAGCTTTCTTT
CDR3 protein: CASSPHPGAGGDTEAFF

clone size: NA
D gene: NA
J gene: TRBJ2-3
V gene: TRBV28
CDR3 DNA: TGTGCCAGCAGCCTTGTCTCAGATACGCAGTATTTT
CDR3 protein: CASSLVSDTQYF

clone size: NA
D gene: TRBD2
J gene: TRBJ2-7
V gene: TRBV28
CDR3 DNA: TGTGCCAGCAGTTTTGGACTAGCGGGAGCCGAGCAGTACTTC
CDR3 protein: CASSFGLAGAEQYF

clone size: NA
D gene: TRBD1
J gene: TRBJ2-1
V gene: TRBV7-6
CDR3 DNA: TGTGCCAGCAGCTTAGTTGGGACAGGGGCCAATGAGCAGTTCTTC
CDR3 protein: CASSLVGTGANEQFF

clone size: NA
D gene: TRBD2
J gene: TRBJ2-3
V gene: TRBV29-1
CDR3 DNA: TGCAGCGGGAATAGCGGGCAATTCCCTAACACAGATACGCAGTATTTT
CDR3 protein: CSGNSGQFPNTDTQYF

clone size: NA
D gene: NA
J gene: TRBJ1-1
V gene: TRBV28
CDR3 DNA: TGTGCCAGCAGTCCTCTCACAGGGATCTCGGTCACTGAAGCTTTCTTT
CDR3 protein: CASSPLTGISVTEAFF

clone size: NA
D gene: NA
J gene: TRBJ2-7
V gene: TRBV11-2
CDR3 DNA: TGTGCCAGCAGCTCGGTGGGGGGCAGCTACGAGCAGTACTTC
CDR3 protein: CASSSVGGSYEQYF

clone size: NA
D gene: NA
J gene: TRBJ2-7
V gene: TRBV7-9
CDR3 DNA: TGTGCCAGCAGCTCTACCCTGACCAGCGAGCAGTACTTC
CDR3 protein: CASSSTLTSEQYF

clone size: NA
D gene: NA
J gene: TRBJ2-1
V gene: TRBV10-3
CDR3 DNA: TGTGCCATCAGCGCAAACCCCCACGAGGACAGCTCCTACAATGAGCAGTTCTTC
CDR3 protein: CAISANPHEDSSYNEQFF

clone size: NA
D gene: NA
J gene: TRBJ1-2
V gene: TRBV7-2
CDR3 DNA: TGTGCCAGCAGCTTAGGGGCAGGCGATGGCTACACCTTC
CDR3 protein: CASSLGAGDGYTF

clone size: NA
D gene: TRBD1
J gene: TRBJ1-1
V gene: TRBV10-2
CDR3 DNA: TGCGCCAGCGGATTCGATTCGGACAGGGGAACCACTGAAGCTTTCTTT
CDR3 protein: CASGFDSDRGTTEAFF

clone size: NA
D gene: NA
J gene: TRBJ1-5
V gene: TRBV28
CDR3 DNA: TGTGCCAGCAGTGCCCCGGTTGGCCAGCCCCAGCATTTT
CDR3 protein: CASSAPVGQPQHF

clone size: NA
D gene: NA
J gene: TRBJ2-3
V gene: TRBV29-1
CDR3 DNA: TGCAGCGTTGGAGCCTGGTTGGATACGCAGTATTTT
CDR3 protein: CSVGAWLDTQYF

clone size: NA
D gene: NA
J gene: TRBJ2-4
V gene: TRBV5-8
CDR3 DNA: TGTGCCAGCAGCTTGCTTATAGCGCTAGCCAAAAACATTCAGTACTTC
CDR3 protein: CASSLLIALAKNIQYF

clone size: few
D gene: NA
J gene: TRBJ2-7
V gene: TRBV27
CDR3 DNA: TGTGCCAGCGGCATTCACTACGAGCAGTACTTC
CDR3 protein: CASGIHYEQYF

clone size: NA
D gene: NA
J gene: TRBJ2-3
V gene: TRBV28
CDR3 DNA: TGTGCCAGCAGTTTCCTCTACTCCCAGTCCAAACCTAGCACAGATACGCAGTATTTT
CDR3 protein: CASSFLYSQSKPSTDTQYF

clone size: NA
D gene: NA
J gene: TRBJ2-7
V gene: TRBV5-1
CDR3 DNA: TGCGCCAGCAGCTTGGCAGGGGGGACATCCTACGAGCAGTACTTC
CDR3 protein: CASSLAGGTSYEQYF

clone size: NA
D gene: TRBD1
J gene: TRBJ1-2
V gene: TRBV28
CDR3 DNA: TGTGCCAGCGAAACTCAGACAGGGCAGAACTATGGCTACACCTTC
CDR3 protein: CASETQTGQNYGYTF

clone size: NA
D gene: NA
J gene: TRBJ2-7
V gene: TRBV19
CDR3 DNA: TGTGCCAGTAGTATGGCAGGGGCCTACGAGCAGTACTTC
CDR3 protein: CASSMAGAYEQYF

clone size: NA
D gene: NA
J gene: TRBJ1-1
V gene: TRBV19
CDR3 DNA: TGTGCCAGTAGTATTTTCCCGGGACTAGCTTTCTTT
CDR3 protein: CASSIFPGLAFF

clone size: once
D gene: TRBD2
J gene: TRBJ2-7
V gene: TRBV14
CDR3 DNA: TGTGCCAGCAGCCAGCTAGCGGGAGTTTTCGAGCAGTACTTC
CDR3 protein: CASSQLAGVFEQYF

clone size: NA
D gene: NA
J gene: TRBJ2-2
V gene: TRBV27
CDR3 DNA: TGTGCCAGCACTCGTGGGGGAGAAACCGGGGAGCTGTTTTTT
CDR3 protein: CASTRGGETGELFF

clone size: once
D gene: NA
J gene: TRBJ2-5
V gene: TRBV19
CDR3 DNA: TGTGCCAGTAGTATAGACTGGGAAGAGACCCAGTACTTC
CDR3 protein: CASSIDWEETQYF